This TCR beta chain was recorded in a study of OX40 agonist ivuxolimab in advanced cancers. Study-wide context: Three partial responders included one hepatocellular carcinoma patient and two cutaneous melanoma patients. Points from the study as a whole: The study did not work out the antigen specificity of the expanded peripheral T cells.

The method was immunoSEQ multiplex PCR; TCRdb's version includes in-frame clones alone and lacks a portion of them. The table includes around 80,000 clones, 92% detected once. This clone was seen only a few times. The antigen remains undetermined. This CDR3 has 15 amino acids. Looked up from germline, CDR1 is MGHRA and CDR2 is YSYEKL. The V gene lost 1 base and the J gene lost 0 bases, with 9 bases spanning the gap. Sequencing was performed on CD4+ or CD8+ T cells sorted from blood, taken in a trial of the OX40 agonist ivuxolimab. The source is an adult with an advanced solid tumor such as melanoma, head and neck, liver or kidney cancer. The chain links TRBV4-1 to TRBJ1-1, with D uncertain. The CDR3, as DNA: TGCGCCAGCAGCCAAGTTGTGGATTTGAACACTGAAGCTTTCTTT. Protein product: CASSQVVDLNTEAFF.